Listed here is a single TCR beta chain. Its target is unknown. The sample originates from a study of T cell responses to AZD1222 COVID-19 vaccine. The study's findings and limits: Repertoires were obtained solely post-peak T cell response.

The assay was immunoSEQ multiplex PCR, and TCRdb's table has in-frame clones only and misses some. The sample yields tens of thousands of clones, 92% seen once. Losses at the gene ends were 4 bases for V and 1 base for J; bases not matched to a gene: 11. CDR1 is SGHDT, CDR2 YYEEEE, per germline. The CDR3 extends over 18 amino acids. This receptor was identified in an adult in good health. The rearrangement uses TRBV5-6 and TRBJ2-1; TRBD2 aligns across 10 bases. This material consisted of peripheral blood, taken on day 0 of AZD1222 vaccination. The CDR3 region is CASSAESGRVQSYNEQFF. CDR3 nucleotides: TGTGCCAGCAGCGCCGAAAGCGGGAGGGTCCAATCCTACAATGAGCAGTTCTTC.